A selection of T cell receptor beta chains follows, all from one sample in a study of blood T cell repertoires in COVID-19. Assay used: immunoSEQ multiplex PCR; TCRdb lists only in-frame clones, some missing. There are about 180,000 clones in the sample; more than 65% occur only once, and about 5% lies in the top ten. Sequenced sample: PBMCs or T cells enriched from blood (not recorded which). The receptors shown here come from a woman aged 40 to 50 with acute COVID-19. Both conserved end residues are part of each CDR3. Each record gives: J gene, V gene, clone size, D gene, CDR3 DNA, CDR3 protein. The D gene is left open where the match is weak. Not all rows give a size; the values are once, few, many and, for expanded clones, a class.

TRBJ1-1 TRBV28 . TRBD1 TGTGCCAGCAGCCTGGGCCACCAGGGGGCGACTGAAGCTTTCTTT CASSLGHQGATEAFF
TRBJ2-5 TRBV14 . . TGTGCCAGCAGCCCCAACAGGGCCCAAGAGACCCAGTACTTC CASSPNRAQETQYF
TRBJ2-1 TRBV7-9 . TRBD2 TGTGCCAGCAGCTATAACGGGCTAGCGGAACCAGGGAATGAGCAGTTCTTC CASSYNGLAEPGNEQFF
TRBJ2-1 TRBV4-1 . TRBD2 TGCGCCAGCAGCATTACTAGCGGGAGGGGACGGAATGAGCAGTTCTTC CASSITSGRGRNEQFF
TRBJ2-7 TRBV3-1/TRBV3-2 . . TGTGCCAGCAGCTCTAGCGCCGCTCCCCTCGAGCAGTACTTC CASSSSAAPLEQYF
TRBJ1-1 TRBV19 . TRBD1 TGTGCCAGTAGTGACAGGGGGAACACTGAAGCTTTCTTT CASSDRGNTEAFF
TRBJ1-2 TRBV15 . . TGTGCCACCAGCAGAGACATCGGGGTAGGGATCTTC CATSRDIGVGIF
TRBJ2-5 TRBV27 . TRBD2 TGTGCCAGCGGATCGGGTCTAGCGGGAGGAGAGACCCAGTACTTC CASGSGLAGGETQYF
TRBJ2-2 TRBV4-2 . . TGTGCCAGCAGCCAAACAGGGGGAGGGCCCCGGGAGCTGTTTTTT CASSQTGGGPRELFF
TRBJ2-7 TRBV27 . TRBD2 TGTGCCAGCAGTTTAGCTAGCGGGGTTCTCGAGCAGTACTTC CASSLASGVLEQYF
TRBJ2-5 TRBV12-5 . . TGTGCTAGTGGTTCCCGACAGAACCAAGAGACCCAGTACTTC CASGSRQNQETQYF
TRBJ1-5 TRBV2 . . TGTGCCAGCAGTGGGGACATGGATCAGCCCCAGCATTTT CASSGDMDQPQHF
TRBJ2-3 TRBV5-8 . TRBD2 TGTGCCAGCAGCTTGGGGGGACTAGCGGGAGGGCCTGCAGATACGCAGTATTTT CASSLGGLAGGPADTQYF
TRBJ1-5 TRBV2 few . TGTGCCAGCAGTGGACAGAAGAACAATCAGCCCCAGCATTTT CASSGQKNNQPQHF
TRBJ2-4 TRBV18 . TRBD1 TGTGCCAGTACAGACAGGGCCCGAAACATTCAGTACTTC CASTDRARNIQYF
TRBJ2-7 TRBV4-1 . TRBD2 TGCGCCAGCAGCTCCGGACTAGCGGGAGTTTACGAGCAGTACTTC CASSSGLAGVYEQYF
TRBJ1-5 TRBV7-2 . TRBD1 TGTGCCAGCAGCTTAGCTGGGACAGGCTATAGCAATCAGCCCCAGCATTTT CASSLAGTGYSNQPQHF
TRBJ2-5 TRBV5-8 once . TGTGCCAGCAGCTTTGCTGGTTCCCTTGGGGGCCGGGGGACCCAGTACTTC CASSFAGSLGGRGTQYF
TRBJ1-1 TRBV21-1 . . TGTGCCAGGATCCGGGATCCAGGTTTGAACACTGAAGCTTTCTTT CARIRDPGLNTEAFF
TRBJ2-5 TRBV10-3 . TRBD2 TGTGCCATCAGTAAAGCGGGATCAGAGACCCAGTACTTC CAISKAGSETQYF
TRBJ2-7 TRBV11-2 . TRBD1 TGTGCCAGCAGCGAAAGAGGGGGACAGGGGGCTGGAGAGCAGTACTTC CASSERGGQGAGEQYF
TRBJ2-1 TRBV5-4 . TRBD1 TGTGCCAGCAGCCAGGACAGGGGGCGAGGTGAGCAGTTCTTC CASSQDRGRGEQFF
TRBJ2-1 TRBV9 . . TGTGCCAGCAGCCCCGGACTGGCCCAGGGGGAGCAGTTCTTC CASSPGLAQGEQFF
TRBJ1-2 TRBV18 . . TGTGCCAGCTCACCAAAGTCCACTGATAACTATGGCTACACCTTC CASSPKSTDNYGYTF
TRBJ1-5 TRBV4-1 . . TGCGCCAGCAGCCAAGATTCAGCGGCTTATCAGCCCCAGCATTTT CASSQDSAAYQPQHF
TRBJ1-6 TRBV13 . . TGTGCCAGCAGCTTGGGGGAGGCTAATTCACCCCTCCACTTT CASSLGEANSPLHF
TRBJ1-1 TRBV18 . . TGTGCCAGCTCACCGCGGAAGGACACTGAAGCTTTCTTT CASSPRKDTEAFF
TRBJ1-4 TRBV3-1/TRBV3-2 . . TGTGCCAGCAGCCTTCGGGGTCCAACTAATGAAAAACTGTTTTTT CASSLRGPTNEKLFF
TRBJ2-5 TRBV14 . TRBD2 TGTGCCAGCAGCCATGGTCGGGCTAGCGGGAAGGAGACCCAGTACTTC CASSHGRASGKETQYF
TRBJ2-7 TRBV27 . . TGTGCCAGCAGTTTATCTCTATCGGTTTCCTACGAGCAGTACTTC CASSLSLSVSYEQYF
TRBJ2-1 TRBV19 few TRBD2 TGTGCCAGTAGTAGGCGGGAGGGAGGATCTCTCTACAATGAGCAGTTCTTC CASSRREGGSLYNEQFF
TRBJ2-7 TRBV5-5 . . TGTGCCAGCAGAAGGGACATTTCCAACTACGAGCAGTACTTC CASRRDISNYEQYF
TRBJ2-4 TRBV5-4 . TRBD2 TGTGCCAGCAGCTTTGGGGGGGGAATAAACATTCAGTACTTC CASSFGGGINIQYF
TRBJ1-2 TRBV7-9 . TRBD1 TGTGCCAGCAGCTTAGGGCAGGGGGCCTCCTATGGCTACACCTTC CASSLGQGASYGYTF
TRBJ2-3 TRBV5-1 . TRBD2 TGCGCCAGCAGCAATCCGGGACTAGCGGGAGTTCGCGCAGATACGCAGTATTTT CASSNPGLAGVRADTQYF
TRBJ1-1 TRBV19 . TRBD1 TGTGCCAGTAGACCGGGACAGGGTGTCCCTGAAGCTTTCTTT CASRPGQGVPEAFF
TRBJ2-7 TRBV3-1/TRBV3-2 . . TGTGCCAGCAGCCAAGAACCCTCCTGGCTAGCGACTAGCTCCTACGAGCAGTACTTC CASSQEPSWLATSSYEQYF
TRBJ2-5 TRBV27 . TRBD1 TGTGCCAGCAGTTTCTCCAGGGGGCAGGCGGAGACCCAGTACTTC CASSFSRGQAETQYF
TRBJ1-1 TRBV2 few . TGTGCCAGCTGCTGGGAGGAGGGGAGCACTGAAGCTTTCTTT CASCWEEGSTEAFF
TRBJ1-5 TRBV19 few . TGTGCCAGTAGTGTGGACCCAGGGTGGCGTCAGCCCCAGCATTTT CASSVDPGWRQPQHF
TRBJ2-7 TRBV13 once TRBD2 TGTGCCAGCAGCTCCCGGACTAGCGGGAGCTACGAGCAGTACTTC CASSSRTSGSYEQYF
TRBJ2-2 TRBV5-1 . . TGCGCCAGCAGCTTGGGGCGAGGGACAAACACCGGGGAGCTGTTTTTT CASSLGRGTNTGELFF
TRBJ2-3 TRBV4-1 . TRBD2 TGCGCCAGCAGCCAAGATCCACCCGGGACTAGCGGAGATACGCAGTATTTT CASSQDPPGTSGDTQYF
TRBJ1-2 TRBV23-1 . TRBD1 TGCGCCAGCGGTGGGGGGACAGTCGCTAACTATGGCTACACCTTC CASGGGTVANYGYTF
TRBJ1-2 TRBV27 . TRBD1 TGTGCCAGCAGCTCCGGGACAGGAACCTTCTATGGCTACACCTTC CASSSGTGTFYGYTF
TRBJ2-3 TRBV19 . . TGTGCCAGTAGAAAGGACCACAGGGTCCGGGGCTCAACAGATACGCAGTATTTT CASRKDHRVRGSTDTQYF
TRBJ1-1 TRBV18 . TRBD1 TGTGCCAGCTCACGAGGACAGGGGAACACTGAAGCTTTCTTT CASSRGQGNTEAFF
TRBJ2-7 TRBV11-2 . TRBD1 TGTGCCAGCAGCATGGGACAGGGAGGCTACGAGCAGTACTTC CASSMGQGGYEQYF
TRBJ2-5 TRBV7-2 . . TGTGCCAGCAGCTTAGATGGCAAACGAGGAGAGACCCAGTACTTC CASSLDGKRGETQYF
TRBJ1-2 TRBV19 . . TGTGCCAGTAGTCTCCCCGGGGGGAACTATGGCTACACCTTC CASSLPGGNYGYTF
TRBJ1-5 TRBV5-8 . . TGTGCCAGCAGCTTGTGGCAGGGAGGCCAGCCCCAGCATTTT CASSLWQGGQPQHF